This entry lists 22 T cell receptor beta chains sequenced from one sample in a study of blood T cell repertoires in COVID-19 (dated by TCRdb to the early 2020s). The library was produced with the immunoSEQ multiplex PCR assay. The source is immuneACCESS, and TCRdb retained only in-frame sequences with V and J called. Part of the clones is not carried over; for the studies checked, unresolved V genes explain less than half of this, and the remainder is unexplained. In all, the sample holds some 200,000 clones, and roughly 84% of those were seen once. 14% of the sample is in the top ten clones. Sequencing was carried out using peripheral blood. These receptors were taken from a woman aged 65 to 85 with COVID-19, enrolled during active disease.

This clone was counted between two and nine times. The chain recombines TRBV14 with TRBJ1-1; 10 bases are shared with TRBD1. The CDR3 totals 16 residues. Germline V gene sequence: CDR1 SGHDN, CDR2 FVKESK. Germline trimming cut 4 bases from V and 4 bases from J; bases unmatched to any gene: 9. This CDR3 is CASSRHRGQGTTEAFF. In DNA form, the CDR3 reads TGTGCCAGCAGCCGACACAGGGGACAGGGGACCACTGAAGCTTTCTTT.

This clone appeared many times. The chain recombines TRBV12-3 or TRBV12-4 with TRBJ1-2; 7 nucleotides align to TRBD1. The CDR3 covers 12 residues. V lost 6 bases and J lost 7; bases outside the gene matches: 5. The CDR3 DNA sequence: TGTGCCAGCAGCCGGGGACAGTTTGGCTACACCTTC. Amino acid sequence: CASSRGQFGYTF.

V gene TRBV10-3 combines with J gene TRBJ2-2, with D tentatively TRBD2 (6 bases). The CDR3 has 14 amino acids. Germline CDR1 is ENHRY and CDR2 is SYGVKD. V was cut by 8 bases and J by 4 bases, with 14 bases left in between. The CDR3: CAILVGGPTGELFF. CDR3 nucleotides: TGTGCCATCCTTGTCGGGGGACCCACCGGGGAGCTGTTTTTT.

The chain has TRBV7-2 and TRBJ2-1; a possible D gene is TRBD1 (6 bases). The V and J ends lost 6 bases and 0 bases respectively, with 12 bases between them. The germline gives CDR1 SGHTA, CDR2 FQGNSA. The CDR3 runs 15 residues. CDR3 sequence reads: CASSSTGSSYNEQFF. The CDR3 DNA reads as TGTGCCAGCAGTTCTACAGGGAGCTCCTACAATGAGCAGTTCTTC.

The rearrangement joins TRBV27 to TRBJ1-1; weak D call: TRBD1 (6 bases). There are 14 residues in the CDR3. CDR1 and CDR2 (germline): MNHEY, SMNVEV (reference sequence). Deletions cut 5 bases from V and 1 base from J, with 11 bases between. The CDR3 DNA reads TGTGCCAGCAGTCCGCCGGGACAGAACACTGAAGCTTTCTTT. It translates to CASSPPGQNTEAFF.

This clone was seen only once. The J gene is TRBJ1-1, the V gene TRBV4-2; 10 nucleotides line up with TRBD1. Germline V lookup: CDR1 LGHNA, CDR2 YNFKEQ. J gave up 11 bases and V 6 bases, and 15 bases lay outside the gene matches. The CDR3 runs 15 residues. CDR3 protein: CASSLARTGGGGAFF. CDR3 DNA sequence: TGTGCCAGCAGTCTCGCGAGGACAGGGGGTGGTGGGGCTTTCTTT.

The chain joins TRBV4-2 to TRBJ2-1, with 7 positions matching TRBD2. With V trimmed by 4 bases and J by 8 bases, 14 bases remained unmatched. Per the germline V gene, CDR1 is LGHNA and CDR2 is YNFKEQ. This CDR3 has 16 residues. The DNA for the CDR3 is TGTGCCAGCAGCCGCCTTTTGGGCGGGGGTGGGGATGAGCAGTTCTTC. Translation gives CASSRLLGGGGDEQFF.

The CDR3 region has the DNA TGTGCCAGCAGCTCCGGACAGGGTCCCGGTGGCTACACCTTC. It yields the protein CASSSGQGPGGYTF. The J gene is TRBJ1-2, the V gene TRBV5-6; 8 bases match TRBD1. Looked up from germline, CDR1 is SGHDT and CDR2 is YYEEEE. The CDR3 runs 14 residues. The V and J ends lost 3 bases and 7 bases, in that order; junction bases with no gene match: 8.

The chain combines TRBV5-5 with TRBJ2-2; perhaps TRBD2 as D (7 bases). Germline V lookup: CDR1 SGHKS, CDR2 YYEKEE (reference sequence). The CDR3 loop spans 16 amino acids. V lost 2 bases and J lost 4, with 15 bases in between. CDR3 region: CASSFSRGASTGELFF. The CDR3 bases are TGTGCCAGCAGCTTTAGTCGGGGGGCGAGCACCGGGGAGCTGTTTTTT.

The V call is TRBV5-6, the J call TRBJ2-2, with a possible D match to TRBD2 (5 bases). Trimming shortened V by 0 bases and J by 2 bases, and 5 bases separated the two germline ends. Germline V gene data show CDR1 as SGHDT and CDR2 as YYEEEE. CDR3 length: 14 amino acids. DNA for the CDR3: TGTGCCAGCAGCTTGGGACTAAACACCGGGGAGCTGTTTTTT. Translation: CASSLGLNTGELFF.

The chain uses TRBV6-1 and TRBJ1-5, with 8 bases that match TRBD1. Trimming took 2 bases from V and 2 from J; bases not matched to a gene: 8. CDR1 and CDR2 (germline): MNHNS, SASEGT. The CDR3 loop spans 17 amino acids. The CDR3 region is CASSESSGGAGNQPQHF. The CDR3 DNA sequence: TGTGCCAGCAGTGAATCATCAGGGGGCGCGGGCAATCAGCCCCAGCATTTT.

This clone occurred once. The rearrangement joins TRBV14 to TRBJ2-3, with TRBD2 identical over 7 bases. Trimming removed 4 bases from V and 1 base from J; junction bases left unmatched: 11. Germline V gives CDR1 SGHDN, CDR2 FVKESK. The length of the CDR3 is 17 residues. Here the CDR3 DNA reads TGTGCCAGCAGCCTGCTAGCGGAAGACTGGGGCACAGATACGCAGTATTTT. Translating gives CASSLLAEDWGTDTQYF.

Here the CDR3 DNA reads TGCGCCAGCAGCTTGTCGGACGGCAGGGGTCCCGATACGCAGTATTTT. Its protein product is CASSLSDGRGPDTQYF. The chain combines TRBV5-1 with TRBJ2-3; possible D gene TRBD1, 6 bases. The CDR3 loop spans 16 amino acids. Germline values: CDR1 SGHRS, CDR2 YFSETQ. V was cut by 1 base and J by 6 bases, with 18 bases left in between.

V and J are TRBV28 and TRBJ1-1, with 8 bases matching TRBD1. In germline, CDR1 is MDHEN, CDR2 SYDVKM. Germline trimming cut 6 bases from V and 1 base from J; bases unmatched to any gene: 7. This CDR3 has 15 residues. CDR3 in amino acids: CASRTGESANTEAFF. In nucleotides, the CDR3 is TGTGCCAGCAGGACAGGGGAGTCGGCGAACACTGAAGCTTTCTTT. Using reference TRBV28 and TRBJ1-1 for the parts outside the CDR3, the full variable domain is DVKVTQSSRYLVKRTGEKVFLECVQDMDHENMFWYRQDPGLGLRLIYFSYDVKMKEKGDIPEGYSVSREKKERFSLILESASTNQTSMYLCASRTGESANTEAFFGQGTRLTVV.

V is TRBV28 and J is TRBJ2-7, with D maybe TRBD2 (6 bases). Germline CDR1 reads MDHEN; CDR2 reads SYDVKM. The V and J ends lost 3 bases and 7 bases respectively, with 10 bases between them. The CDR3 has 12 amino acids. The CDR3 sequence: CASSFEAGEQYF. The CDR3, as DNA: TGTGCCAGCAGTTTTGAGGCGGGGGAGCAGTACTTC.

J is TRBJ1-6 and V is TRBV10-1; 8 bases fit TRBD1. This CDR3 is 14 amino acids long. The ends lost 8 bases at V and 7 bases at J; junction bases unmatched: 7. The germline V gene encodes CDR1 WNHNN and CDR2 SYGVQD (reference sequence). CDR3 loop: CASRSGTGNSPLHF. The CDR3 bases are TGCGCCAGCCGCTCCGGGACAGGCAATTCACCCCTCCACTTT.

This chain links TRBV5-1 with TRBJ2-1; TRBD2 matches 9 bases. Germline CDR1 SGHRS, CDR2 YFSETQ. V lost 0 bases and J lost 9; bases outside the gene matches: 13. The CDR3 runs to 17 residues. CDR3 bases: TGCGCCAGCAGCTTGGTTAGCGGGGGTCTCAAGAGTGGTGAGCAGTTCTTC. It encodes CASSLVSGGLKSGEQFF.

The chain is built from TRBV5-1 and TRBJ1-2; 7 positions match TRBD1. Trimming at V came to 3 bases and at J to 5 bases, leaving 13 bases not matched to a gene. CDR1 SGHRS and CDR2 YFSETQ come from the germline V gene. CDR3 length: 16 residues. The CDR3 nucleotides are TGCGCCAGCAGCTCGGCCGGGACAGCCGGCGTTTATGGCTACACCTTC. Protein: CASSSAGTAGVYGYTF.

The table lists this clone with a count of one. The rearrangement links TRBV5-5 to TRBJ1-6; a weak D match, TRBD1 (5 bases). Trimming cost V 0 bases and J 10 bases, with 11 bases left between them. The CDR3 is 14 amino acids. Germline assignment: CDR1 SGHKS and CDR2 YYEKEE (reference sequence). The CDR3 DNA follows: TGTGCCAGCAGCTTGGCCAGGGCGGAATCACCCCTCCACTTT. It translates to CASSLARAESPLHF.

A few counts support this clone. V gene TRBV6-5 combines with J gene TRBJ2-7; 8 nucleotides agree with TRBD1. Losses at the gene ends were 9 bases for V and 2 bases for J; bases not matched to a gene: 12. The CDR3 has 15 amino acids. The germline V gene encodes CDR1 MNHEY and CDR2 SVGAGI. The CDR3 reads CASTPSQGVAYEQYF. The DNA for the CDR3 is TGTGCCAGTACCCCATCACAGGGGGTAGCCTACGAGCAGTACTTC.

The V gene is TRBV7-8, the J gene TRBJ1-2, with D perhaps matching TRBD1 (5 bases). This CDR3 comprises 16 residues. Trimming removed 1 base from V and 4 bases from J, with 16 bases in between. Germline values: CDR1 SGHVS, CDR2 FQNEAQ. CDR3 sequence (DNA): TGTGCCAGCAGCTTAGGGGGCAAACCGACAATCTATGGCTACACCTTC. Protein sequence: CASSLGGKPTIYGYTF.

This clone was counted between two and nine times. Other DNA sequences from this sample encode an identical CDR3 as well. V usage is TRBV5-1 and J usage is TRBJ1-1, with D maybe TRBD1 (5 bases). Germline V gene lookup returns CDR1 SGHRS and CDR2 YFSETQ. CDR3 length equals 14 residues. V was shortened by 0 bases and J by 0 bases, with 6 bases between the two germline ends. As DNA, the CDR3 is TGCGCCAGCAGCTTGGGACAGATGAACACTGAAGCTTTCTTT. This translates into CASSLGQMNTEAFF.